This TCR beta chain originates from a study of T-cell memory formation after mild COVID-19. Per germline, CDR1 MGHRA and CDR2 YSYEKL. The CDR3 contains 16 residues. The ends were cut back, 4 bases at V and 0 bases at J, with 16 bases in the middle. TCRdb called the 5' RACE reads again in MiXCR, with one record for every CDR3 protein. The table shows around 510,000 distinct CDR3 sequences, with less than 25% occurring only once. Specimen: PBMCs or a T cell subset sorted from them (not recorded which). The chain has TRBV4-1 and TRBJ2-7, with D unclear. The clonotype comes from an adult woman who had mild COVID-19 (a few samples of this study predate the infection). Cell type and time point are not known. DNA of the CDR3: TGCGCCAGCAGCCCAGGAAACGGCGGCTTCTCCTACGAGCAGTACTTC. It is translated as CASSPGNGGFSYEQYF.